The 8 T cell receptor beta chains presented below share a single source sample, sequenced in a study of blood T cell repertoires in COVID-19. The protocol was immunoSEQ multiplex PCR, while the TCRdb copy is restricted to in-frame clones and leaves out a portion. The table records about 150,000 clones, 80% to 90% of them present only once. The sequencing sample was made of peripheral blood. Every receptor here comes from a woman in her seventies who had recovered from COVID-19.

The rearrangement links TRBV6-4 to TRBJ2-1; 9 bases agree with TRBD2. Germline CDR1 MRHNA, CDR2 SNTAGT. Unmatched junction bases numbered 6, after V lost 3 bases and J lost 9 bases. This CDR3 has 14 residues. CDR3 nucleotide sequence: TGTGCCAGCAGTGAGGAGCGGGAGGTAGGTGAGCAGTTCTTC. Translation gives CASSEEREVGEQFF.

This clone was counted only a few times. The rearrangement uses TRBV6-5 and TRBJ2-2, with D possibly TRBD2 on 5 matching bases. V lost 8 bases, J lost 9 bases, and 16 bases lay in between. There are 13 residues in the CDR3. Germline loops: CDR1 MNHEY, CDR2 SVGAGI. Written as DNA, the CDR3 is TGTGCCAGCGCCCCCCGGCCGGGGAGGGAGCTGTTTTTT. This sequence encodes CASAPRPGRELFF.

The chain recombines TRBV30 with TRBJ2-3, with 7 positions matching TRBD1. The V segment lost 2 bases and the J segment 0 bases; nucleotides outside the gene matches: 11. CDR1 is GTSNPN and CDR2 is SVGIG in the germline V gene (reference sequence). This CDR3 is built from 17 residues. The CDR3 region is CAWSPLNRGPSTDTQYF. The DNA of the CDR3 is TGTGCCTGGAGTCCCCTTAACAGGGGTCCTAGCACAGATACGCAGTATTTT.

A remark on this clone: A junction end diverges from the germline sequence, so it may reflect a read error. The chain couples TRBV12-5 to TRBJ2-1, with 9 bases lining up with TRBD2. The CDR3 is 14 residues long. Germline assignment: CDR1 LGHNT and CDR2 FRNRAP. DNA for the CDR3: TGTGCTAGTGGTCCCCCGGGTAGCGGGGGCCCCCGGGTCTTC. It codes for CASGPPGSGGPRVF.

As DNA, the CDR3 is TGTGCCAGCAGCATCCAGAACACCGGGGAGCTGTTTTTT. Encoded protein: CASSIQNTGELFF. The chain uses TRBV5-6 and TRBJ2-2; D call uncertain. CDR1 is SGHDT, CDR2 YYEEEE, per germline. CDR3 length: 13 residues. The V gene lost 4 bases and the J gene lost 1 base, with 5 bases spanning the gap.

The V call is TRBV27, the J call TRBJ1-1, with D possibly TRBD1 on 5 matching bases. There are 15 residues in the CDR3. Germline V gene data show CDR1 as MNHEY and CDR2 as SMNVEV (reference sequence). Trimming pared 5 bases from V and 0 bases from J, leaving 13 bases between. The CDR3, as DNA: TGTGCCAGCAGTCCCGGGACTGCCATGAACACTGAAGCTTTCTTT. It translates to CASSPGTAMNTEAFF.

The chain employs TRBV5-6 and TRBJ2-7; D call uncertain. This CDR3 contains 13 residues. Germline V gene lookup returns CDR1 SGHDT and CDR2 YYEEEE. V lost 0 bases and J lost 7, with 11 bases in between. In DNA, the CDR3 is TGTGCCAGCAGCTTGGTCCGCTCAGGTGAGCAGTACTTC. Translating it yields CASSLVRSGEQYF. Together with reference TRBV5-6 and TRBJ2-7, the CDR3 gives the full variable domain: DAGVTQSPTHLIKTRGQQVTLRCSPKSGHDTVSWYQQALGQGPQFIFQYYEEEERQRGNFPDRFSGHQFPNYSSELNVNALLLGDSALYLCASSLVRSGEQYFGPGTRLTVT.

On this clone: Other DNA sequences in this specimen translate into the identical CDR3. This chain links TRBV2 with TRBJ1-2, with a weak D call TRBD1 (5 bases). V lost 6 bases to trimming and J lost 8 bases, with 13 bases between them. The germline V gene encodes CDR1 SNHLY and CDR2 FYNNEI. This CDR3 has 12 amino acids. The CDR3 bases are TGTGCCAGCAGGCAAACAGGTTTGGGCTACACCTTC. It codes for CASRQTGLGYTF.